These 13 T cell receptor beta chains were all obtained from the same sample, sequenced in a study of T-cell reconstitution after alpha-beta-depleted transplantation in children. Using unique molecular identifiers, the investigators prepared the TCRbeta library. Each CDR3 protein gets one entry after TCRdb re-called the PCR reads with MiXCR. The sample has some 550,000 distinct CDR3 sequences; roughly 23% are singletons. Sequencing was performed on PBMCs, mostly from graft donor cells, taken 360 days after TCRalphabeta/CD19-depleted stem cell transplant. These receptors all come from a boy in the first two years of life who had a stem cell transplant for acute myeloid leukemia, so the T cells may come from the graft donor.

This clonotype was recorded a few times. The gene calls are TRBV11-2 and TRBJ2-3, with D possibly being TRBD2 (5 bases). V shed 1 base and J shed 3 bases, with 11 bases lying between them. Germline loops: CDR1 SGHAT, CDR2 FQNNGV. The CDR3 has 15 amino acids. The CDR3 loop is CASSLGQLETDTQYF. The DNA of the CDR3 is TGTGCCAGCAGCTTAGGTCAACTAGAGACAGATACGCAGTATTTT.

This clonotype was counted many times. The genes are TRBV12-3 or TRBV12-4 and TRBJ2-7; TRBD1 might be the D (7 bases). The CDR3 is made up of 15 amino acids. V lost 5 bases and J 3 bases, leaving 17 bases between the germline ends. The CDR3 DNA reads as TGTGCCAGCAGTGCGGGACAGTATCAGGTCTACGAGCAGTACTTC. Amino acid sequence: CASSAGQYQVYEQYF.

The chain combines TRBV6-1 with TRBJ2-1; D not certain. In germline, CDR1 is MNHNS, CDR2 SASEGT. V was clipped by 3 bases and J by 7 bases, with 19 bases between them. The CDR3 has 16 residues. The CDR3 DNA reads TGTGCCAGCAGTGACCTCAGATCAGGATTTAGGAATGAGCAGTTCTTC. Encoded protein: CASSDLRSGFRNEQFF.

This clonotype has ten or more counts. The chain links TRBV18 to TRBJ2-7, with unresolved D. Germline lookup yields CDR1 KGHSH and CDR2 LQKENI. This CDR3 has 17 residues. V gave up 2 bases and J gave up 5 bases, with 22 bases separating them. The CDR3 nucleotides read TGTGCCAGCTCACCATCAAGGCAGGCTCACCCCCGAGACGAGCAGTACTTC. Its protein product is CASSPSRQAHPRDEQYF.

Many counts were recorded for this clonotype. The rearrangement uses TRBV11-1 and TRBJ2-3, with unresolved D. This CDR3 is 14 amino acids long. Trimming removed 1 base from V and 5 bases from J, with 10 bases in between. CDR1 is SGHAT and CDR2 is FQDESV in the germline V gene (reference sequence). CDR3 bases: TGTGCCAGCAGCTTAGGAGTAGTAGGAGATACGCAGTATTTT. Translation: CASSLGVVGDTQYF.

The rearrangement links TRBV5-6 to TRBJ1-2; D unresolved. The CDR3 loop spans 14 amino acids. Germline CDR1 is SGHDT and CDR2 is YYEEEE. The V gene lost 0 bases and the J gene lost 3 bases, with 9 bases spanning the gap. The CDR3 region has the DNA TGTGCCAGCAGCTTGGATCAGGTCTACTATGGCTACACCTTC. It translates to CASSLDQVYYGYTF.

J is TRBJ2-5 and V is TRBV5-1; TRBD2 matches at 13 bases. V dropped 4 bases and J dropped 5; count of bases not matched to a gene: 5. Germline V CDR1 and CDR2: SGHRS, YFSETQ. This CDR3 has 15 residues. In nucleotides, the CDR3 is TGCGCCAGCAGCGCACTAGCGGGGGGGCAGGAGACCCAGTACTTC. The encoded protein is CASSALAGGQETQYF.

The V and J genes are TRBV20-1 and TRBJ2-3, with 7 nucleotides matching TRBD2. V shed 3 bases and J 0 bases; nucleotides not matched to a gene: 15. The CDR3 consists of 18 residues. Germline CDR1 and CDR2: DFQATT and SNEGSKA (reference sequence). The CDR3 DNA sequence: TGCAGTGCTAGTGCCAGGGTCCTAAAGCGGGATAGCACAGATACGCAGTATTTT. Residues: CSASARVLKRDSTDTQYF.

DNA of the CDR3: TGCGCCAGCTCACCGGGACTAGCGACGCCAGATACGCAGTATTTT. Translating it yields CASSPGLATPDTQYF. This chain connects TRBV5-1 to TRBJ2-3, with 10 nucleotides matching TRBD2. After removal of 7 bases from V and 4 bases from J, the junction contained 9 bases not matched to a gene. There are 15 residues in the CDR3. Germline CDR1 SGHRS, CDR2 YFSETQ.

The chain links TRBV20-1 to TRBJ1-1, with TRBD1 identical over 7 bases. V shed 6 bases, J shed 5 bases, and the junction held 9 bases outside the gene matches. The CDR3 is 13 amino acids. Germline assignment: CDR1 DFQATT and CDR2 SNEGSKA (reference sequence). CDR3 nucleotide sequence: TGCAGTGCCCGGACAGGCTACGGTACTGAAGCTTTCTTT. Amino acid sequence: CSARTGYGTEAFF.

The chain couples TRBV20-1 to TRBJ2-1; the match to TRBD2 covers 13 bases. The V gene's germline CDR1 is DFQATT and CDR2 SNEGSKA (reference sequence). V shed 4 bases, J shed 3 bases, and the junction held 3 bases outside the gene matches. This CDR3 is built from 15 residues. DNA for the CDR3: TGCAGTGCTACAGGACTAGCGGGGGTCTACAATGAGCAGTTCTTC. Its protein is CSATGLAGVYNEQFF.

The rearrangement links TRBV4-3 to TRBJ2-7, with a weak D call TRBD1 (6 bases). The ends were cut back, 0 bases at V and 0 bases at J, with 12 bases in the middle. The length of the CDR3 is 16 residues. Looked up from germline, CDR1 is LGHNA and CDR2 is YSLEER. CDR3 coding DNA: TGCGCCAGCAGCCAAGACTTAGGACAGAGCTCCTACGAGCAGTACTTC. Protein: CASSQDLGQSSYEQYF.

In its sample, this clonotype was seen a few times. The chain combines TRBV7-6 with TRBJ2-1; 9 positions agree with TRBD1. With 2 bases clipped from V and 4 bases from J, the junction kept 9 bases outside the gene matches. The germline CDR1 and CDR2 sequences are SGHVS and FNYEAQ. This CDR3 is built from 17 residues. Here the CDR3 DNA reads TGTGCCAGCAGCTTAAGACCGGGACAGGGCCCTTACAATGAGCAGTTCTTC. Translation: CASSLRPGQGPYNEQFF.